This paragraph covers one T cell receptor (beta chain) sequence. The antigen is not known. The record originates from a study of cytomegalovirus exposure and HLA in healthy donors. Trimming took off 2 bases at V and 5 bases at J, with 18 bases between the two ends. CDR1 is KGHSH and CDR2 is LQKENI in the germline V gene. The CDR3 is 16 residues long. Researchers ran the PCR with 60 Vbeta and 13 Jbeta primers. Profiling relied on immunoSEQ multiplex PCR, and the TCRdb table lists in-frame clones only, not all of them. Of about 240,000 clones listed, approximately 78% are singletons. Findings of the study overall: Reports described diagnosis of cytomegalovirus status by the classifier as highly specific and sensitive.

The source material was PBMCs. The receptor comes from a boy aged 5 to 17 in good health and CMV-seronegative. The genes are TRBV18 and TRBJ1-1; D call uncertain. The CDR3, as DNA: TGTGCCAGCTCACCAGATAGCGGTTGGTTCGAAACTGAAGCTTTCTTT. Protein product: CASSPDSGWFETEAFF.